Shown below are 28 T cell receptor beta chains from a single sample sequenced in a study of blood T cell repertoires in COVID-19. Clones were read by immunoSEQ multiplex PCR, and TCRdb kept only the in-frame ones, dropping some. The table includes about 300,000 clones, about 82% detected once. The sequencing sample was made of peripheral blood. All receptors derive from a woman aged 45-65 years with acute or convalescent COVID-19.

This rearrangement joins TRBV6-6 to TRBJ2-2, with no clear D. This CDR3 region has 16 residues. V lost 0 bases, J lost 3 bases, and 11 bases lay in between. Germline values: CDR1 MNHNY, CDR2 SVGAGI (reference sequence). This CDR3 reads CASSYSYSSDTGELFF. CDR3 coding DNA: TGTGCCAGCAGTTACTCTTACAGCTCGGACACCGGGGAGCTGTTTTTT.

The genes are TRBV4-1 and TRBJ2-3; D unclear. The CDR3 totals 13 residues. CDR1 and CDR2 (germline): MGHRA, YSYEKL. The germline V and J ends were trimmed by 3 bases and 4 bases, with 8 bases remaining between them. CDR3 residues: CASSQFSPDTQYF. As DNA, the CDR3 is TGCGCCAGCAGCCAGTTCTCCCCAGATACGCAGTATTTT.

This chain uses TRBV5-5 with TRBJ1-4; a possible D gene is TRBD1 (5 bases). CDR3 size: 14 residues. The germline V gene encodes CDR1 SGHKS and CDR2 YYEKEE (reference sequence). The germline V and J ends were trimmed by 3 bases and 7 bases, with 13 bases remaining between them. CDR3 loop: CASSSYRGSEKLFF. Here the CDR3 DNA reads TGTGCCAGCAGCTCATATAGGGGTTCTGAAAAACTGTTTTTT.

CDR3 DNA sequence: TGTGCCAGCAGCTCCGCCGGGGGTTTCGACACTGAAGCTTTCTTT. Amino acids: CASSSAGGFDTEAFF. This rearrangement joins TRBV7-6 to TRBJ1-1; D is perhaps TRBD1 (5 bases). The CDR3 runs to 15 residues. V dropped 4 bases and J dropped 3 bases, with 15 bases sitting between them. The germline V gene encodes CDR1 SGHVS and CDR2 FNYEAQ.

This chain joins TRBV9 and TRBJ2-7; 13 bases map to TRBD2. The CDR3 is 17 amino acids. Germline loops: CDR1 SGDLS, CDR2 YYNGEE. J was trimmed by 0 bases and V by 4 bases; bases with no gene match: 7. The chain's CDR3 is CASSPWTSGSPSYEQYF. In DNA, the CDR3 is TGTGCCAGCAGCCCATGGACTAGCGGGAGCCCCTCCTACGAGCAGTACTTC.

The chain recombines TRBV7-8 with TRBJ2-1; the D gene is possibly TRBD1 (5 bases). The V gene lost 5 bases and the J gene lost 7 bases, with 6 bases spanning the gap. The CDR3 covers 11 residues. CDR1 and CDR2 from the germline V gene are SGHVS and FQNEAQ. The CDR3 region is CASSPGNEQFF. The DNA of the CDR3 is TGTGCCAGCAGCCCAGGGAATGAGCAGTTCTTC.

CDR3 in amino acids: CASSRGDQPQHF. CDR3 coding DNA: TGTGCCAGCAGCCGGGGGGATCAGCCCCAGCATTTT. This chain links TRBV5-4 with TRBJ1-5, with TRBD1 as a possible D gene (5 bases). This CDR3 contains 12 residues. The V and J ends lost 4 bases and 5 bases respectively, with 7 bases between them. The germline CDR1 and CDR2 sequences are SGHNT and YYREEE (reference sequence). Full variable domain (rest looked up from reference TRBV5-4 and TRBJ1-5): ETGVTQSPTHLIKTRGQQVTLRCSSQSGHNTVSWYQQALGQGPQFIFQYYREEENGRGNFPPRFSGLQFPNYSSELNVNALELDDSALYLCASSRGDQPQHFGDGTRLSIL.

This chain joins TRBV18 and TRBJ2-6; maybe TRBD2 (6 bases). Germline V CDR1 and CDR2: KGHSH, LQKENI. The CDR3 loop spans 17 amino acids. Trimming stripped 3 bases from V and 0 bases from J, with 12 bases between. Here the CDR3 DNA reads TGTGCCAGCTCACCGAATAGCGGATACTCTGGGGCCAACGTCCTGACTTTC. Amino acid sequence: CASSPNSGYSGANVLTF.

This chain joins TRBV4-2 and TRBJ2-1, with no clear D. The germline V gene has CDR1 LGHNA and CDR2 YNFKEQ. The CDR3 length is 16 residues. V was trimmed by 2 bases and J by 0 bases, leaving 11 bases between them. CDR3 residues: CASSQHGASSYNEQFF. CDR3 sequence (DNA): TGTGCCAGCAGCCAACACGGAGCTTCCTCCTACAATGAGCAGTTCTTC.

The V gene is TRBV5-1, the J gene TRBJ2-2, with a possible D match to TRBD2 (7 bases). The CDR3 is 16 amino acids. The germline V and J ends were trimmed by 7 bases and 6 bases, with 22 bases remaining between them. The germline V gene encodes CDR1 SGHRS and CDR2 YFSETQ. The CDR3 protein is CASERLAGAQAGELFF. The CDR3 DNA reads TGCGCCAGCGAGCGACTAGCAGGGGCCCAGGCCGGGGAGCTGTTTTTT.

The rearrangement uses TRBV6-5 and TRBJ1-1; 8 bases are a match to TRBD1. This CDR3 is 14 amino acids long. In germline, CDR1 is MNHEY, CDR2 SVGAGI. V trimming: 5 bases; J trimming: 5 bases; junction bases outside the gene matches: 7. CDR3 in DNA: TGTGCCAGCAGTCAGGACAGGGCGCTGACTGAAGCTTTCTTT. It is translated as CASSQDRALTEAFF.

Only a few counts were recorded for this clone. This chain uses TRBV6-1 with TRBJ2-6, with 10 bases aligning to TRBD1. Trimming removed 4 bases from V and 2 bases from J; junction bases left unmatched: 2. CDR3 size: 16 residues. In germline, CDR1 is MNHNS, CDR2 SASEGT. The CDR3 protein is CASSGQGAAGANVLTF. CDR3 DNA sequence: TGTGCCAGCAGTGGACAGGGGGCTGCTGGGGCCAACGTCCTGACTTTC.

This chain connects TRBV28 to TRBJ2-7; 9 bases align to TRBD1. The CDR3 covers 18 residues. After removal of 4 bases from V and 4 bases from J, the junction contained 17 bases not matched to a gene. The germline CDR1 and CDR2 sequences are MDHEN and SYDVKM. The CDR3 protein is CASSSGPGQGGVTYEQYF. The CDR3 nucleotides read TGTGCCAGCAGTTCGGGACCGGGACAGGGAGGCGTCACTTACGAGCAGTACTTC.

CDR3 in amino acids: CASSFRLAGGVGYF. DNA for the CDR3: TGTGCCAGCAGCTTCAGACTAGCGGGAGGGGTAGGGTACTTC. The chain is built from TRBV5-5 and TRBJ2-7; 14 nucleotides line up with TRBD2. CDR1 is SGHKS, CDR2 YYEKEE, per germline (reference sequence). The length of the CDR3 is 14 residues. With V trimmed by 2 bases and J by 12 bases, 7 bases remained unmatched.

V usage is TRBV7-2 and J usage is TRBJ1-3; 7 positions match TRBD1. Losses at the gene ends were 5 bases for V and 3 bases for J; bases not matched to a gene: 10. Germline CDR1 reads SGHTA; CDR2 reads FQGNSA. The CDR3 spans 16 residues. For the CDR3, the DNA is TGTGCCAGCAGCGGTAGACAGGGTTCAAGTGGAAACACCATATATTTT. It translates to CASSGRQGSSGNTIYF.

The V and J genes are TRBV18 and TRBJ1-1; D uncertain. This CDR3 contains 15 residues. Germline V gene lookup returns CDR1 KGHSH and CDR2 LQKENI. Trimming took off 3 bases at V and 1 base at J, with 12 bases between the two ends. Here the CDR3 reads CASSPSLPGNTEAFF. Written as DNA, the CDR3 is TGTGCCAGCTCACCGAGTCTTCCAGGGAACACTGAAGCTTTCTTT.

This rearrangement joins TRBV27 to TRBJ2-2; 9 nucleotides align to TRBD2. The CDR3 covers 15 residues. J gave up 2 bases and V 6 bases, and 4 bases lay outside the gene matches. Per germline, CDR1 MNHEY and CDR2 SMNVEV (reference sequence). CDR3 DNA sequence: TGTGCCAGCAGGCCGGGACTAGCCAACACCGGGGAGCTGTTTTTT. Translated, it gives CASRPGLANTGELFF.

In this sample, this clone turned up once. The gene calls are TRBV28 and TRBJ1-2; the D gene is possibly TRBD1 (6 bases). V lost 2 bases and J 8 bases, leaving 12 bases between the germline ends. CDR3 length: 13 residues. The V gene's germline CDR1 is MDHEN and CDR2 SYDVKM. The CDR3: CASSLTGGAGYTF. In DNA, the CDR3 is TGTGCCAGCAGTTTAACGGGGGGCGCCGGCTACACCTTC.

The chain uses TRBV7-2 and TRBJ2-3, with 7 positions matching TRBD2. There are 14 residues in the CDR3. The germline CDR1 and CDR2 sequences are SGHTA and FQGNSA. The J segment lost 2 bases and the V segment lost 6 bases, leaving 5 bases of the junction unmatched. The CDR3 sequence: CASRPSGTTDTQYF. CDR3 nucleotide sequence: TGTGCCAGCAGGCCTAGCGGCACCACAGATACGCAGTATTTT.

This clone has only a few counts. The chain is built from TRBV28 and TRBJ2-7; D perhaps matches TRBD1 (6 bases). CDR1 and CDR2 (germline): MDHEN, SYDVKM. Trimming pared 6 bases from V and 3 bases from J, leaving 12 bases between. This CDR3 has 13 amino acids. The CDR3 here is CASRNRDNYEQYF. In DNA form, the CDR3 reads TGTGCCAGCAGGAACCGGGACAACTACGAGCAGTACTTC.

V gene TRBV5-4 combines with J gene TRBJ1-1; D gene ambiguous. The V and J ends lost 0 bases and 2 bases respectively, with 5 bases between them. CDR3 length: 13 residues. Germline assignment: CDR1 SGHNT and CDR2 YYREEE (reference sequence). The CDR3 DNA sequence: TGTGCCAGCAGCTTGGGTCTCAACACTGAAGCTTTCTTT. Residues: CASSLGLNTEAFF.

V and J are TRBV18 and TRBJ2-7; D is perhaps TRBD2 (6 bases). Germline lookup yields CDR1 KGHSH and CDR2 LQKENI. The CDR3 sequence is 16 residues long. Trimming removed 0 bases from V and 0 bases from J, with 12 bases in between. In DNA form, the CDR3 reads TGTGCCAGCTCACCACCATTAGCGGTAAGCTCCTACGAGCAGTACTTC. Translating it yields CASSPPLAVSSYEQYF.

The chain combines TRBV7-2 with TRBJ2-7; TRBD2 agrees at 13 bases. The CDR3 runs 15 residues. With V trimmed by 4 bases and J by 0 bases, 0 bases remained unmatched. Germline V gene lookup returns CDR1 SGHTA and CDR2 FQGNSA. The CDR3 sequence is CASSWTSGSSYEQYF. The CDR3 nucleotides read TGTGCCAGCAGCTGGACTAGCGGGAGCTCCTACGAGCAGTACTTC.

This clone occurred a few times. The CDR3 region is CSASGRGTNEKLFF. DNA for the CDR3: TGCAGTGCTAGTGGCAGGGGAACTAATGAAAAACTGTTTTTT. V and J are TRBV20-1 and TRBJ1-4; tentative D call: TRBD1 (6 bases). The CDR3 contains 14 residues. Trimming took 3 bases from V and 1 from J, leaving 9 bases between them. The V gene's germline CDR1 is DFQATT and CDR2 SNEGSKA (reference sequence).

V is TRBV5-1 and J is TRBJ2-6; possibly TRBD1 for D (6 bases). Germline V gives CDR1 SGHRS, CDR2 YFSETQ. This CDR3 comprises 17 residues. V was cut by 0 bases and J by 3 bases, with 13 bases left in between. CDR3 bases: TGCGCCAGCAGCTTGGAGTCAGGGGCGCTTGGGGCCAACGTCCTGACTTTC. Translation: CASSLESGALGANVLTF.

J is TRBJ2-5 and V is TRBV7-9; unclear D gene. Germline CDR1 reads SEHNR; CDR2 reads FQNEAQ (reference sequence). This CDR3 has 12 amino acids. Trimming stripped 5 bases from V and 4 bases from J, with 8 bases between. This CDR3 reads CASSPPRETQYF. The CDR3 DNA is TGTGCCAGCAGCCCTCCTAGAGAGACCCAGTACTTC.

This chain connects TRBV5-4 to TRBJ2-1, with 12 bases identical to TRBD2. CDR1 and CDR2 (germline): SGHNT, YYREEE (reference sequence). CDR3 length equals 15 residues. The trim removed 4 bases at V and 6 bases at J, leaving 5 bases unmatched. The DNA for the CDR3 is TGTGCCAGCAGCGTGGGACTAGCGGGCCGCAATGAGCAGTTCTTC. Amino acids: CASSVGLAGRNEQFF.

The J gene is TRBJ2-3, the V gene TRBV2; D is ambiguous. The germline V gene encodes CDR1 SNHLY and CDR2 FYNNEI. Trimming stripped 3 bases from V and 1 base from J, with 5 bases between. The CDR3 length is 13 residues. The CDR3 is CASSDVGTDTQYF. Here the CDR3 DNA reads TGTGCCAGCAGTGATGTAGGCACAGATACGCAGTATTTT.